This T cell receptor beta chain was observed in a study of OX40 agonist ivuxolimab in advanced cancers. Study details: Patients took ivuxolimab, an agonistic anti-OX40 (CD134) antibody. Prior anti-PD-1, anti-PD-L1 or anti-CTLA-4 therapy did not bar entry, and 30% to 40% had some. Study-wide results and caveats: At 0.1-3.0 mg/kg, partial responders had clonal expansion among the lowest observed.

Trimming removed 5 bases at V and 4 bases at J, with 8 bases between. CDR1 and CDR2 from the germline V gene are SGHVS and FNYEAQ. The CDR3 spans 12 residues. As regards this clone: Its antigen is currently unknown.

Sequenced by immunoSEQ multiplex PCR; TCRdb stores in-frame clones only, minus some. The sample shows tens of thousands of clones, around 83% of them seen only once. This receptor was obtained from an adult with an advanced solid tumor such as melanoma, head and neck, liver or kidney cancer. The rearrangement uses TRBV7-6 and TRBJ1-1, with D hard to call. Here the sequenced sample was CD4+ or CD8+ T cells sorted from blood, taken in a trial of the OX40 agonist ivuxolimab. CDR3: CASSPGSTEAFF. In nucleotides, the CDR3 is TGTGCCAGCAGCCCGGGGAGCACTGAAGCTTTCTTT.